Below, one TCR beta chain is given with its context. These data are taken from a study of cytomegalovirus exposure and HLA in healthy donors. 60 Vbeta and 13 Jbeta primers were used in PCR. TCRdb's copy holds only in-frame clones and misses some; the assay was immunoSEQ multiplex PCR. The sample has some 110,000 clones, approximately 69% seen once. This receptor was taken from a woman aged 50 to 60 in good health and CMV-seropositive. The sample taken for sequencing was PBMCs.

CDR3 in amino acids: CASGGQGSYEQYF. DNA for the CDR3: TGTGCCAGTGGGGGACAGGGCTCCTACGAGCAGTACTTC. The J gene is TRBJ2-7, the V gene TRBV27; the match to TRBD1 covers 9 bases. Per germline, CDR1 MNHEY and CDR2 SMNVEV (reference sequence). The CDR3 sequence is 13 residues long. The V gene end was trimmed by 9 bases and the J gene end by 0 bases; junction bases not matched to a gene: 3.